Listed below are T cell receptor beta chains from one sample, sequenced in a study of vaccination and CD4 T cells after COVID-19. TCRdb called the PCR reads again in MiXCR, with one record for every CDR3 protein. This sample carries about 18,000 distinct CDR3 sequences, 55% to 65% of them seen once, and the ten largest clones take over 0.9%. This specimen was CD4+ T cells from blood, taken before SARS-CoV-2 vaccination. The receptors come from a human donor who had recovered from COVID-19. CDR3s include the opening cysteine and the closing phenylalanine or tryptophan. The D gene is left open where the match is weak. Expanded clones are given a class, and other clones once, few, many or no size at all.

clone size,CDR3 length,D gene,J gene,V gene,CDR3 protein,CDR3 DNA
once,14,.,TRBJ1-5,TRBV19,CASSIGGREQPQHF,TGTGCCAGTAGTATAGGGGGCCGCGAACAGCCCCAGCATTTT
.,14,.,TRBJ2-7,TRBV2,CASSGTVSSYEQYF,TGTGCCAGCAGTGGGACGGTCAGCTCCTACGAGCAGTACTTC
.,12,.,TRBJ1-6,TRBV5-3,CARSRSNSPLHF,TGTGCCAGAAGCCGTTCTAATTCACCCCTCCACTTT
few,17,.,TRBJ1-5,TRBV6-5,CASSYSFAGLSNQPQHF,TGTGCCAGCAGTTACTCGTTTGCCGGATTGAGCAATCAGCCCCAGCATTTT
.,13,TRBD2,TRBJ2-5,TRBV2,CASSGTSGETQYF,TGTGCCAGCAGTGGGACTAGCGGAGAGACCCAGTACTTC
.,17,.,TRBJ1-5,TRBV19,CASSIAGLGLGNQPQHF,TGTGCCAGTAGTATAGCTGGGTTAGGGCTGGGGAATCAGCCCCAGCATTTT
.,14,TRBD1,TRBJ2-1,TRBV28,CASRDRGKDNEQFF,TGTGCCAGCAGGGACAGGGGAAAGGACAATGAGCAGTTCTTC
.,17,TRBD1,TRBJ1-2,TRBV7-9,CASSSVPGQGRIYGYTF,TGTGCCAGCAGCTCAGTCCCGGGACAGGGACGGATCTATGGCTACACCTTC
.,20,TRBD2,TRBJ2-3,TRBV6-5,CASSYSRLAGGRSSTDTQYF,TGTGCCAGCAGTTACTCGAGACTAGCGGGAGGCCGTTCTAGCACAGATACGCAGTATTTT
once,13,TRBD1,TRBJ1-1,TRBV6-1,CASSATTGFEAFF,TGTGCCAGCAGTGCAACGACAGGGTTTGAAGCTTTCTTT
.,12,.,TRBJ2-5,TRBV6-1,CASSANQETQYF,TGTGCCAGCAGTGCAAACCAAGAGACCCAGTACTTC
few,13,TRBD1,TRBJ1-5,TRBV30,CAWTGGEGQPQHF,TGTGCCTGGACAGGGGGCGAGGGCCAGCCCCAGCATTTT
.,14,.,TRBJ2-6,TRBV6-5,CASSYSIGANVLTF,TGTGCCAGCAGTTACTCGATAGGGGCCAACGTCCTGACTTTC
.,15,.,TRBJ2-2,TRBV11-1,CASSYSTGITGELFF,TGTGCCAGCAGCTATTCCACAGGGATCACCGGGGAGCTGTTTTTT
once,14,.,TRBJ2-5,TRBV19,CATSDRLHQETQYF,TGTGCCACCTCGGACAGACTACACCAAGAGACCCAGTACTTC
.,13,.,TRBJ2-5,TRBV20-1,CSASSGAVETQYF,TGCAGTGCTAGCTCGGGGGCCGTGGAGACCCAGTACTTC
.,13,.,TRBJ1-5,TRBV20-1,CSARDESNQPQHF,TGCAGTGCTAGAGATGAGAGCAATCAGCCCCAGCATTTT
few,14,.,TRBJ1-5,TRBV21-1,CASSKADSNQPQHF,TGTGCCAGCAGCAAAGCGGATAGCAATCAGCCCCAGCATTTT
.,15,.,TRBJ1-1,TRBV20-1,CSARDQEWGGTEAFF,TGCAGTGCTAGAGACCAGGAATGGGGGGGCACTGAAGCTTTCTTT
.,15,.,TRBJ2-7,TRBV2,CASRKGSEGSYEQYF,TGTGCCAGCAGGAAGGGTTCGGAGGGGTCCTACGAGCAGTACTTC
few,14,TRBD1,TRBJ1-2,TRBV6-5,CASSYSGQTYGYTF,TGTGCCAGCAGTTACTCGGGACAGACCTATGGCTACACCTTC
.,17,.,TRBJ2-7,TRBV7-8,CASSSTSTFAGMNEQYF,TGTGCCAGCAGCTCGACCTCGACTTTTGCGGGAATGAACGAGCAGTACTTC
few,17,TRBD2,TRBJ2-3,TRBV20-1,CSATQWGLAGGPDTQYF,TGCAGTGCTACCCAATGGGGACTAGCGGGAGGGCCAGATACGCAGTATTTT
.,17,.,TRBJ2-3,TRBV27,CASSLSIRGSSTDTQYF,TGTGCCAGCAGTTTATCGATACGTGGGTCTAGCACAGATACGCAGTATTTT
.,19,TRBD1,TRBJ2-1,TRBV5-3,CARSLYQSVSAGGKDEQFF,TGTGCCAGAAGCTTGTACCAAAGCGTTTCGGCAGGGGGTAAGGATGAGCAGTTCTTC
once,14,.,TRBJ2-1,TRBV20-1,CSARPTGNHNEQFF,TGCAGTGCTAGACCAACCGGGAACCACAATGAGCAGTTCTTC
few,12,.,TRBJ2-2,TRBV7-3,CASSTYTGELFF,TGTGCCAGCAGCACTTATACCGGGGAGCTGTTTTTT
.,14,.,TRBJ2-1,TRBV6-5,CASSYSRGYNEQFF,TGTGCCAGCAGTTACTCCCGGGGCTACAATGAGCAGTTCTTC
.,14,.,TRBJ1-5,TRBV2,CASTRGSNNQPQHF,TGTGCCAGTACTAGGGGTTCCAACAATCAGCCCCAGCATTTT
.,14,.,TRBJ2-7,TRBV11-1,CASSLEGERYEQYF,TGTGCCAGCAGCTTAGAGGGGGAGCGGTACGAGCAGTACTTC